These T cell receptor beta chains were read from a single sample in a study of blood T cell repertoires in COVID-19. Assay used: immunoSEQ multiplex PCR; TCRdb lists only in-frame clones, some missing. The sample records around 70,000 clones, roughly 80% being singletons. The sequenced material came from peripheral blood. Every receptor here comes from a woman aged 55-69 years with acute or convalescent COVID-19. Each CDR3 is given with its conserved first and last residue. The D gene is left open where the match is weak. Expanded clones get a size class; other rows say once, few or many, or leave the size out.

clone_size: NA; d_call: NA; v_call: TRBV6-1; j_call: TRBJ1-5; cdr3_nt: TGTGCCAGCAGTGAATTGACAAACAATCAGCCCCAGCATTTT; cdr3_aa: CASSELTNNQPQHF
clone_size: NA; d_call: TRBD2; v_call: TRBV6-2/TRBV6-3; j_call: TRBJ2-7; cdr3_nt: TGTGCCAGCAGTTACTCGCTTACTAGCGCCTCCTACGAGCAGTACTTC; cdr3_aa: CASSYSLTSASYEQYF
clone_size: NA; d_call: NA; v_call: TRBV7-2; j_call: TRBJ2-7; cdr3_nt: TGTGCCAGCAGCTTATACGAAGGGGTGGAGCAGTACTTC; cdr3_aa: CASSLYEGVEQYF
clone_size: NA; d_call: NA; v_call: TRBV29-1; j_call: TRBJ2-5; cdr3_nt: TGCAGCGTTATCGTTTCCCAAGAGACCCAGTACTTC; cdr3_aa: CSVIVSQETQYF
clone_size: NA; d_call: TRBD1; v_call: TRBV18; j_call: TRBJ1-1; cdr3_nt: TGTGCCAGCTCACTCCTAAACCCCCTAAGCGAGAGGGGGCTGAACACTGAAGCTTTCTTT; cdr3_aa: CASSLLNPLSERGLNTEAFF
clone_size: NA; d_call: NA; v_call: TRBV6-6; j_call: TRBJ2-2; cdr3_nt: TGTGCCAGCAGTTACAGGGGAATGAACACCGGGGAGCTGTTTTTT; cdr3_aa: CASSYRGMNTGELFF
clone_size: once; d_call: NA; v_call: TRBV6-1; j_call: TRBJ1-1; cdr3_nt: TGTGCCAGCAGTGAAAGGGGAACCACTGAAGCTTTCTTT; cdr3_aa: CASSERGTTEAFF
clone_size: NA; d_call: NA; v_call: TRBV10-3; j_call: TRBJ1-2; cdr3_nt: TGTGCCATCAGTGTAGAGGATAACTATGGCTACACCTTC; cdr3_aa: CAISVEDNYGYTF
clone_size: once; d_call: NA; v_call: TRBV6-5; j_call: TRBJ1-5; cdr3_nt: TGTGCCAGCAGCCCACCGGGGAGCAATCAGCCCCAGCATTTT; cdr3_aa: CASSPPGSNQPQHF
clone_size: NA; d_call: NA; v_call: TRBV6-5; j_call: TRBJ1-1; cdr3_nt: TGTGCCGCTTTAGGAGTTGGAATGAACACTGAAGCTTTCTTT; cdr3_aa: CAALGVGMNTEAFF
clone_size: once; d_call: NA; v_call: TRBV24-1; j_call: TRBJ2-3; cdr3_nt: TGTGCCACCAGTGATCACGGAGGGGGCACAGATACGCAGTATTTT; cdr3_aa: CATSDHGGGTDTQYF
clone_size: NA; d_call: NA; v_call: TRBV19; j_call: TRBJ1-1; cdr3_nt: TGTGCCAGTAGTATAGTGAGAACGAACACTGAAGCTTTCTTT; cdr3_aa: CASSIVRTNTEAFF
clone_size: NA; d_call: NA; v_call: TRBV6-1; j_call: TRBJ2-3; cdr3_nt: TGTGCCAGCAGTGAAAAAACGCAGACGAATAGCTACACAGATACGCAGTATTTT; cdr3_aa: CASSEKTQTNSYTDTQYF
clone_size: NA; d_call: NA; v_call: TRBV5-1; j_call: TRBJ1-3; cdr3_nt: TGCGCCAGCAGCCAAAAACTACAGGGATCGGGAAACACCATATATTTT; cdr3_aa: CASSQKLQGSGNTIYF
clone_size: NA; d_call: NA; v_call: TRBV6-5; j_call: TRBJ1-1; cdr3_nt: TGTGCCAGCAGTCCCCTCAACACTGAAGCTTTCTTT; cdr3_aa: CASSPLNTEAFF
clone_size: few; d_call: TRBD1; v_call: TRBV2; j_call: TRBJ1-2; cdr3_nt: TGTGCCAGCACCCAGACAGGGGGCGAGGGCTATGGCTACACCTTC; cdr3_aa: CASTQTGGEGYGYTF
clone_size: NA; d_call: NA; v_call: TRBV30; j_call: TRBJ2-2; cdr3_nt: TGTGCCTGGGGTCCGCACAGAGACGGGGAGCTGTTTTTT; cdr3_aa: CAWGPHRDGELFF
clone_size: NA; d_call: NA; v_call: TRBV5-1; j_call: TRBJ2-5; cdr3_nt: TGCGCCAGCAGCGATACCGGGACCCAGTACTTC; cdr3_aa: CASSDTGTQYF
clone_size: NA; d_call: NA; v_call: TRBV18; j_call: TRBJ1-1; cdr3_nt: TGTGCCAGCTCACCGACGGAAGGGGGAGGGACTGAAGCTTTCTTT; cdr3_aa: CASSPTEGGGTEAFF
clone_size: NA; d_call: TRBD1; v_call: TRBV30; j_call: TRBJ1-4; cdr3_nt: TGTGCCTGGAGCGGGGACAGTCTAAATGAAAAACTGTTTTTT; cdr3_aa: CAWSGDSLNEKLFF
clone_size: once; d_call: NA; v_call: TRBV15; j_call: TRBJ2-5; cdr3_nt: TGTGCCACCAGCAGAAATTACAAAGAGACCCAGTACTTC; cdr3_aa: CATSRNYKETQYF
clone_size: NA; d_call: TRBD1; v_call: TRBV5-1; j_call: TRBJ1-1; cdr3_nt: TGCGCCAGCAGCCCGAGACAGGGGCTGGCCACTGAAGCTTTCTTT; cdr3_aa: CASSPRQGLATEAFF
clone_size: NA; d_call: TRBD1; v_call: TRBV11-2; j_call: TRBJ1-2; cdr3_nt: TGTGCCAGCACCTTAGACAGGGAAGCTAACTATGGCTACACCTTC; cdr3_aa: CASTLDREANYGYTF
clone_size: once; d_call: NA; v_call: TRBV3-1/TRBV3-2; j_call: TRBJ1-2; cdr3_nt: TGTGCCAGCAGCCGTGCCTTGGGGGGAGGAGGCTACACCTTC; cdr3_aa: CASSRALGGGGYTF
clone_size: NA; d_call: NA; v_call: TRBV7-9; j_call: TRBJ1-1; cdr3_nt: TGTGCCAGCAGCTTAGCCGGGAGCGCGAACACTGAAGCTTTCTTT; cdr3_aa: CASSLAGSANTEAFF
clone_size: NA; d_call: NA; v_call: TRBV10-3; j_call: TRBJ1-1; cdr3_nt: TGTGCCATCAGCCGCCATGGGCGGAACACTGAAGCTTTCTTT; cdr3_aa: CAISRHGRNTEAFF